This TCR beta chain originates from a study of OX40 agonist ivuxolimab in advanced cancers. Study background: Checkpoint inhibitors had been given previously to approximately 40% of patients.

V trimming: 5 bases; J trimming: 5 bases; junction bases outside the gene matches: 11. The germline V gene has CDR1 SGHTA and CDR2 FQGNSA. CDR3 length: 15 amino acids. The method was immunoSEQ multiplex PCR; TCRdb's version includes in-frame clones alone and lacks a portion of them. The table records about 64,000 clones, about 81% of them present only once. Here the sequenced sample was CD4+ or CD8+ T cells sorted from blood, taken in a trial of the OX40 agonist ivuxolimab. The V call is TRBV7-2, the J call TRBJ2-7; TRBD2 agrees at 8 bases. The sequence came from an adult with an advanced solid tumor such as melanoma, head and neck, liver or kidney cancer. The CDR3 coding sequence is TGTGCCAGCAGCCTGTCGGTAGCGGGGTCCCACGAGCAGTACTTC. It translates to CASSLSVAGSHEQYF.